What follows are 2 T cell receptor beta chains derived from one specimen sequenced in a study of OX40 agonist ivuxolimab in advanced cancers. Sequencing used immunoSEQ multiplex PCR; TCRdb keeps in-frame clones, though not all of them. The sample lists 35,000 to 40,000 clones, approximately 80% occurring once. This specimen consisted of CD4+ or CD8+ T cells sorted from blood, obtained in a trial of the OX40 agonist ivuxolimab. These receptors came from an adult with an advanced solid tumor such as melanoma, head and neck, liver or kidney cancer.

This clone was detected once. The chain employs TRBV5-1 and TRBJ1-3; the match to TRBD1 covers 9 bases. The V gene end was trimmed by 4 bases and the J gene end by 2 bases; junction bases not matched to a gene: 4. This CDR3 is 15 amino acids long. The germline V gene has CDR1 SGHRS and CDR2 YFSETQ. In DNA, the CDR3 is TGCGCCAGCAGCGCCGGACAGGGGACTGGAAACACCATATATTTT. Encoded protein: CASSAGQGTGNTIYF.

The V call is TRBV5-1, the J call TRBJ2-1; no firm D call. V gave up 0 bases and J gave up 7 bases, with 5 bases separating them. The CDR3 loop spans 12 amino acids. Germline V gives CDR1 SGHRS, CDR2 YFSETQ. The chain's CDR3 is CASSLAGNEQFF. The DNA of the CDR3 is TGCGCCAGCAGCTTGGCCGGGAATGAGCAGTTCTTC.